The clone carrying this TCR beta chain has more than one count but fewer than ten. V lost 0 bases and J lost 9, with 9 bases in between. This CDR3 is built from 13 residues. Germline loops: CDR1 MGHRA, CDR2 YSYEKL. The record originates from a study of control samples from healthy donors and cancer patients. Some clones are missing from TCRdb's copy, which holds only in-frame ones; the method was immunoSEQ multiplex PCR. The table lists over 90,000 clones, about 89% of them singletons, with about 18% in the top ten. This receptor was identified in a man between 60 and 70 years old with lung cancer. V usage is TRBV4-1 and J usage is TRBJ2-1; D perhaps matches TRBD2 (5 bases). The sequenced sample was PBMCs. The CDR3 loop reads CASSQDRDGEQFF. CDR3 DNA sequence: TGCGCCAGCAGCCAAGATCGGGATGGTGAGCAGTTCTTC.